This T cell receptor beta chain was retrieved from a study of blood T cell repertoires in COVID-19. Study-wide context: PBMCs, B-cell-depleted T cells, or T cells were the source of the cDNA or gDNA that made up the material.

Per germline, CDR1 SGHTA and CDR2 FQGNSA. Trimming stripped 1 base from V and 2 bases from J, with 10 bases between. The CDR3 extends over 15 amino acids. Some clones are missing from TCRdb's copy, which holds only in-frame ones; the method was immunoSEQ multiplex PCR. The table has 95,000 to 110,000 clones, about 80% seen once. The origin of this receptor is a human donor in a cohort sampled during active or convalescent COVID-19. The sample consisted of peripheral blood. This chain connects TRBV7-2 to TRBJ2-3; maybe TRBD2 (7 bases). The CDR3 DNA follows: TGTGCCAGCAGCTTAGGCGGGGGCCTCACAGATACGCAGTATTTT. Translating gives CASSLGGGLTDTQYF.